This is a list of T cell receptor beta chains from one sample in a study of early T cells in non-severe SARS-CoV-2 infection. From the 5' RACE reads, TCRdb called clonotypes with MiXCR, one entry per CDR3 protein. The sample records around 64,000 distinct CDR3 sequences, over 10% being singletons. The material was whole blood, obtained at baseline. These receptors all come from an adult who was a healthcare worker with PCR-confirmed SARS-CoV-2 infection or an uninfected control (not recorded which). CDR3s include the opening cysteine and the closing phenylalanine or tryptophan. The order of the fields is J gene, D gene, V gene, clone size, CDR3 protein, CDR3 DNA. A D gene is named only where the DNA matches it firmly. Not every row has a clone size; where given, it reads once, few, many or a size class.

TRBJ1-5	NA	TRBV12-5	NA	CASGRSNQPQHF	TGTGCTAGTGGTCGTAGCAATCAGCCCCAGCATTTT
TRBJ2-3	NA	TRBV7-9	many	CASSLASWQASTDTQYF	TGTGCCAGCAGCTTAGCCTCGTGGCAGGCTAGCACAGATACGCAGTATTTT
TRBJ1-1	NA	TRBV12-3/TRBV12-4	many	CASSLKLNTEAFF	TGTGCCAGCAGTTTAAAGCTGAACACTGAAGCTTTCTTT
TRBJ2-7	NA	TRBV7-2	few	CASSLVYEQYF	TGTGCCAGCAGCTTAGTGTACGAGCAGTACTTC
TRBJ1-5	NA	TRBV11-2	many	CASSRGGNQPQHF	TGTGCCAGCAGCCGGGGTGGCAATCAGCCCCAGCATTTT
TRBJ2-2	NA	TRBV11-2	NA	CASSWGIVNTGELFF	TGTGCCAGCAGCTGGGGGATCGTGAACACCGGGGAGCTGTTTTTT
TRBJ2-1	TRBD2	TRBV2	NA	CASSGLAGESQEQFF	TGTGCCAGCAGTGGGCTAGCGGGAGAGAGTCAGGAGCAGTTCTTC
TRBJ1-4	TRBD1	TRBV25-1	NA	CASRGQGDEKLFF	TGTGCCAGCAGGGGACAGGGGGATGAAAAACTGTTTTTT
TRBJ2-7	NA	TRBV7-8	NA	CASSPRASYEQYF	TGTGCCAGCAGCCCACGGGCCTCCTACGAGCAGTACTTC
TRBJ2-7	TRBD1	TRBV29-1	many	CSVEAGGQKQGREQYF	TGCAGCGTTGAAGCTGGGGGACAGAAGCAAGGGCGAGAGCAGTACTTC
TRBJ2-7	TRBD2	TRBV28	few	CASSLPRTSSYEQYF	TGTGCCAGCAGTTTACCTAGGACTAGCAGTTACGAGCAGTACTTC
TRBJ1-1	NA	TRBV10-2	NA	CASNPNTEAFF	TGTGCCAGCAACCCGAACACTGAAGCTTTCTTT
TRBJ1-3	NA	TRBV25-1	few	CATTTISENTIYF	TGTGCCACCACGACAATCTCTGAAAACACCATATATTTT
TRBJ1-2	NA	TRBV20-1	NA	CSARDYRVRGYTF	TGCAGTGCTAGAGATTATCGCGTTCGTGGCTACACCTTC
TRBJ2-6	NA	TRBV4-1	many	CASSYSLGVLTF	TGCGCCAGCAGCTATTCGCTTGGCGTCCTGACTTTC
TRBJ2-3	TRBD2	TRBV5-5	few	CASSRTSGVNGDTQYF	TGTGCCAGCAGTCGGACTAGCGGGGTTAATGGTGATACGCAGTATTTT
TRBJ2-3	NA	TRBV7-9	many	CASSSPPDTQYF	TGTGCCAGCAGCTCACCTCCAGATACGCAGTATTTT
TRBJ1-6	TRBD1	TRBV18	many	CASSRDRGDSPLHF	TGTGCCAGCTCACGGGACAGGGGAGATTCACCCCTCCACTTT
TRBJ2-5	TRBD2	TRBV7-2	few	CASSPEVAGWLEYF	TGTGCCAGCAGCCCCGAGGTAGCGGGATGGCTTGAGTACTTC
TRBJ1-5	NA	TRBV7-2	few	CASSADRFQPQHF	TGTGCCAGCAGCGCCGACAGGTTTCAGCCCCAGCATTTT
TRBJ2-7	NA	TRBV7-2	few	CASSSIGGAGEQYF	TGTGCCAGCAGCTCCATAGGGGGGGCGGGCGAGCAGTACTTC
TRBJ2-1	NA	TRBV7-3	many	CASSLDATYNEQFF	TGTGCCAGCAGCTTGGACGCTACGTACAATGAGCAGTTCTTC
TRBJ2-2	TRBD1	TRBV11-3	NA	CASSFAGTGTGELFF	TGTGCCAGCAGCTTCGCCGGGACAGGGACCGGGGAGCTGTTTTTT
TRBJ1-1	TRBD1	TRBV15	many	CATSREGRGRFGTEAFF	TGTGCCACCAGCAGAGAGGGCAGGGGGCGGTTCGGCACTGAAGCTTTCTTT
TRBJ2-3	TRBD1	TRBV5-1	NA	CASSLDRGEDTQYF	TGCGCCAGCAGCTTGGACAGGGGTGAAGATACGCAGTATTTT
TRBJ2-1	TRBD2	TRBV6-2/TRBV6-3	many	CASSPLAGGYQFF	TGTGCCAGCAGCCCACTAGCGGGAGGATACCAGTTCTTC
TRBJ2-3	NA	TRBV4-2	NA	CASSRGDPQSTDTQYF	TGTGCCAGCAGCCGGGGGGACCCCCAAAGCACAGATACGCAGTATTTT
TRBJ2-7	NA	TRBV20-1	few	CSAKESVGETYEQYF	TGCAGTGCAAAGGAGAGTGTCGGGGAAACCTACGAGCAGTACTTC
TRBJ2-5	NA	TRBV7-9	many	CASSLGALETQYF	TGTGCCAGCAGCTTAGGGGCTCTGGAGACCCAGTACTTC
TRBJ2-1	NA	TRBV7-3	NA	CASSRGYEQFF	TGTGCCAGCAGCCGAGGGTATGAGCAGTTCTTC
TRBJ1-2	TRBD1	TRBV7-2	NA	CASSLATGQGYGYTF	TGTGCCAGCAGCTTAGCTACGGGACAGGGCTATGGCTACACCTTC
TRBJ2-1	NA	TRBV12-3/TRBV12-4	few	CASSRAWDEQFF	TGTGCCAGCAGTCGGGCCTGGGATGAGCAGTTCTTC
TRBJ2-3	NA	TRBV6-1	few	CASSHRVRTDTQYF	TGTGCCAGCAGCCACAGGGTGCGCACAGATACGCAGTATTTT
TRBJ2-2	NA	TRBV27	many	CASSGSWPSDTGELFF	TGTGCCAGCAGTGGGAGTTGGCCATCGGACACCGGGGAGCTGTTTTTT
TRBJ1-1	NA	TRBV18	many	CASSPTGGNTEAFF	TGTGCCAGCTCCCCCACTGGGGGTAACACTGAAGCTTTCTTT
TRBJ2-2	NA	TRBV9	NA	CASSVSPYTGELFF	TGTGCCAGCAGCGTAAGTCCCTACACCGGGGAGCTGTTTTTT
TRBJ2-4	TRBD1	TRBV7-9	NA	CASSYSPGQGGIQYF	TGTGCCAGCAGCTATTCACCGGGACAGGGAGGCATTCAGTACTTC